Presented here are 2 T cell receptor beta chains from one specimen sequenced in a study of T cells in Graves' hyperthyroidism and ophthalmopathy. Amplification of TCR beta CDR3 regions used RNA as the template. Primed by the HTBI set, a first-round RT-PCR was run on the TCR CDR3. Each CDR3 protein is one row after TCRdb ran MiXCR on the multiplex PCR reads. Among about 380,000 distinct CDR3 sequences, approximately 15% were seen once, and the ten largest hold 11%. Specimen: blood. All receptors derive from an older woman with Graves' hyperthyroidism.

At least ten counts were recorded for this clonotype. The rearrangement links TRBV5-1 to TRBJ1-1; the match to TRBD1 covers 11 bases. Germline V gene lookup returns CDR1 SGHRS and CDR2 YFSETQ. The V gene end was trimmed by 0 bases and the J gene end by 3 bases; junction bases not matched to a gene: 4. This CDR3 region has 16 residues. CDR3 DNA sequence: TGCGCCAGCAGCTTGGTCGAGGGACAGGGGGACACTGAAGCTTTCTTT. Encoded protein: CASSLVEGQGDTEAFF.

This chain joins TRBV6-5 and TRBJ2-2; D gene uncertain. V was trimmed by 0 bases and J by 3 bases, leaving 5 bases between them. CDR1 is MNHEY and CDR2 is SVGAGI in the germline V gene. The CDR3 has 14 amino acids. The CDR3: CASSYSRDTGELFF. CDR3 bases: TGTGCCAGCAGTTACTCCCGGGACACCGGGGAGCTGTTTTTT.